The 32 T cell receptor beta chains presented below share a single source sample, sequenced in a study of T-cell reconstitution after alpha-beta-depleted transplantation in children. Unique molecular identifiers were incorporated during preparation of the TCRbeta library. TCRdb re-analysed the PCR reads in MiXCR, keeping a single row per CDR3 protein. The sample records about 340,000 distinct CDR3 sequences, approximately 12% being singletons. The sequencing used PBMCs, collected from the stem cell graft. These TCRs come from a human donor who donated a stem cell graft to a child with Fanconi anemia.

This clonotype was recorded at least ten times. Here the CDR3 DNA reads TGTGCCAGCAGCGTAGCCCGGGGGGATGTAGGGGGCACCTACAATGAGCAGTTCTTC. Protein sequence: CASSVARGDVGGTYNEQFF. V is TRBV9 and J is TRBJ2-1, with D tentatively TRBD1 or TRBD2 (7 bases each). Trimming left V 0 bases short and J 2 bases short, with 21 bases between. The CDR3 sequence is 19 residues long. Germline values: CDR1 SGDLS, CDR2 YYNGEE.

This clonotype was seen ten or more times. The chain joins TRBV9 to TRBJ2-6; D may match TRBD1 or TRBD2 (5 bases each). The CDR3 is 15 amino acids. The germline gives CDR1 SGDLS, CDR2 YYNGEE. V shed 4 bases and J shed 4 bases, with 12 bases lying between them. CDR3 loop: CASSRGTLGANVLTF. The CDR3, as DNA: TGTGCCAGCAGCCGAGGGACCTTGGGGGCCAACGTCCTGACTTTC.

This chain connects TRBV11-2 to TRBJ2-5, with TRBD1 matching 8 bases. J was trimmed by 4 bases and V by 5 bases; bases with no gene match: 9. Germline assignment: CDR1 SGHAT and CDR2 FQNNGV. The CDR3 spans 15 residues. CDR3 nucleotide sequence: TGTGCCAGCAGCCCGAAGGACAGGGAAATAGAGACCCAGTACTTC. Translated: CASSPKDREIETQYF.

The chain is built from TRBV20-1 and TRBJ1-1; 7 bases are a match to TRBD1. Germline V gene sequence: CDR1 DFQATT, CDR2 SNEGSKA (reference sequence). The CDR3 has 15 amino acids. The J segment lost 0 bases and the V segment lost 1 base, leaving 5 bases of the junction unmatched. The CDR3 nucleotides are TGCAGTGCTAGAGGAGACAGGGTTTTGAACACTGAAGCTTTCTTT. As protein: CSARGDRVLNTEAFF.

The chain combines TRBV12-3 or TRBV12-4 with TRBJ2-5; either TRBD1 or TRBD2 may fit D (6 bases each). The V and J ends lost 2 bases and 12 bases respectively, with 13 bases between them. The CDR3 spans 12 residues. This CDR3 is CASSLISGQKYF. CDR3 bases: TGTGCCAGCAGTTTAATTAGCGGACAGAAGTACTTC.

There are many counts of this clonotype. The junction differs from germline at one of its ends, possibly a read error. This chain joins TRBV7-7 and TRBJ2-5; the D is unclear. Germline CDR1 is SSHAT and CDR2 is FNYEAQ (reference sequence). The CDR3 is 14 amino acids. The CDR3 DNA reads as TGTGCTAGCAGCTTAGAGTTGTGGCAAGAGACCCAGTACTTC. Its protein product is CASSLELWQETQYF.

This clonotype was observed a few times. This chain joins TRBV12-3 or TRBV12-4 and TRBJ2-2; maybe TRBD2 (6 bases). The CDR3 loop spans 15 amino acids. With 6 bases removed from V and 5 bases from J, the gap between germline ends came to 16 bases. The CDR3 loop reads CASRDAGRNTGELFF. CDR3 sequence (DNA): TGTGCCAGCAGAGATGCGGGACGGAATACCGGGGAGCTGTTTTTT.

This chain links TRBV7-9 with TRBJ2-7; no definite D call. Deletions cut 1 base from V and 7 bases from J, with 8 bases between. This CDR3 region has 12 residues. Germline V gives CDR1 SEHNR, CDR2 FQNEAQ (reference sequence). CDR3 in DNA: TGTGCCAGCAGCTTAGGTACTGCGGAGCAGTACTTC. It specifies CASSLGTAEQYF.

This sequence joins TRBV29-1 and TRBJ2-5, with D perhaps matching TRBD2 (6 bases). The CDR3 has 13 amino acids. V lost 4 bases and J 1 base, leaving 10 bases between the germline ends. The germline CDR1 and CDR2 sequences are SQVTM and ANQGSEA. The DNA for the CDR3 is TGCAGCGTTGGCGGGACTGCCCAAGAGACCCAGTACTTC. Its protein is CSVGGTAQETQYF. Filled out from reference TRBV29-1 and TRBJ2-5, the complete variable domain reads SAVISQKPSRDICQRGTSLTIQCQVDSQVTMMFWYRQQPGQSLTLIATANQGSEATYESGFVIDKFPISRPNLTFSTLTVSNMSPEDSSIYLCSVGGTAQETQYFGPGTRLLVL.

The genes are TRBV29-1 and TRBJ2-4; D is possibly TRBD1 or TRBD2 (5 bases each). Germline V gene data show CDR1 as SQVTM and CDR2 as ANQGSEA. The CDR3 totals 15 residues. V lost 3 bases and J 3 bases, leaving 15 bases between the germline ends. The CDR3 nucleotides are TGCAGCGTTGAGGATTGGGACGCCTTCAAAAACATTCAGTACTTC. The encoded protein is CSVEDWDAFKNIQYF. The whole variable domain, filled in from reference TRBV29-1 and TRBJ2-4, reads SAVISQKPSRDICQRGTSLTIQCQVDSQVTMMFWYRQQPGQSLTLIATANQGSEATYESGFVIDKFPISRPNLTFSTLTVSNMSPEDSSIYLCSVEDWDAFKNIQYFGAGTRLSVL.

This chain uses TRBV20-1 with TRBJ1-1; D gene ambiguous. CDR1 is DFQATT, CDR2 SNEGSKA, per germline (reference sequence). CDR3 length: 14 amino acids. V was cut by 6 bases and J by 4 bases, with 18 bases left in between. CDR3 coding DNA: TGCAGTGCCAAAGAAGGAGGGTTCGTCACTGAAGCTTTCTTT. This sequence encodes CSAKEGGFVTEAFF.

This rearrangement joins TRBV20-1 to TRBJ1-1, with D possibly matching TRBD1 (6 bases). V shed 0 bases and J shed 4 bases, with 12 bases lying between them. The CDR3 consists of 14 residues. Germline CDR1 DFQATT, CDR2 SNEGSKA (reference sequence). The CDR3 DNA is TGCAGTGCTAGAGATTCGGGACACGGCACTGAAGCTTTCTTT. Encoded protein: CSARDSGHGTEAFF.

This clonotype has a handful of counts. The genes are TRBV27 and TRBJ2-6; unclear D gene. The germline V and J ends were trimmed by 6 bases and 2 bases, with 5 bases remaining between them. The length of the CDR3 is 13 residues. Per germline, CDR1 MNHEY and CDR2 SMNVEV (reference sequence). CDR3 residues: CASRGTGANVLTF. CDR3 bases: TGTGCCAGCAGAGGGACTGGGGCCAACGTCCTGACTTTC.

A few counts support this clonotype. The chain combines TRBV4-3 with TRBJ2-7, with 11 bases lining up with TRBD2. Trimming removed 0 bases from V and 2 bases from J; junction bases left unmatched: 3. This CDR3 is 16 amino acids long. Germline CDR1 and CDR2: LGHNA and YSLEER. CDR3 bases: TGCGCCAGCAGCCAAGATGTGACTAGCGGGGCCTACGAGCAGTACTTC. As protein: CASSQDVTSGAYEQYF.

The J gene is TRBJ2-2, the V gene TRBV10-3; no clear D gene. The germline V gene has CDR1 ENHRY and CDR2 SYGVKD. The CDR3 extends over 14 amino acids. The V end lost 0 bases, the J end lost 7 bases, and 9 bases lay between the germline ends. The CDR3 sequence is CAISESGQLGELFF. CDR3 coding DNA: TGTGCCATCAGTGAGTCAGGGCAGCTCGGGGAGCTGTTTTTT.

V usage is TRBV29-1 and J usage is TRBJ1-1; 8 bases fit TRBD1. Trimming at V came to 6 bases and at J to 6 bases, leaving 9 bases not matched to a gene. The germline V gene encodes CDR1 SQVTM and CDR2 ANQGSEA. The CDR3 contains 13 residues. The CDR3 here is CSVHGTGSAEAFF. In DNA form, the CDR3 reads TGCAGCGTCCACGGGACAGGCTCTGCTGAAGCTTTCTTT.

There are many counts of this clonotype. For the CDR3, the DNA is TGTGCCAGCAGTTTGGGGGTAACAGATACGCAGTATTTT. It encodes CASSLGVTDTQYF. The chain combines TRBV7-8 with TRBJ2-3; D could derive from TRBD1 or TRBD2 (5 bases each). The CDR3 runs 13 residues. Trimming stripped 6 bases from V and 3 bases from J, with 10 bases between. The germline gives CDR1 SGHVS, CDR2 FQNEAQ. Together with reference TRBV7-8 and TRBJ2-3, the CDR3 gives the full variable domain: GAGVSQSPRYKVAKRGQDVALRCDPISGHVSLFWYQQALGQGPEFLTYFQNEAQLDKSGLPSDRFFAERPEGSVSTLKIQRTQQEDSAVYLCASSLGVTDTQYFGPGTRLTVL.

CDR3 in DNA: TGCGCCAGCAGCTCCCGTTCTAGCGGGGGGCCGAACACCGGGGAGCTGTTTTTT. Protein: CASSSRSSGGPNTGELFF. V usage is TRBV5-1 and J usage is TRBJ2-2, with 11 bases matching TRBD2. V trimming: 3 bases; J trimming: 0 bases; junction bases outside the gene matches: 7. CDR3 length: 18 amino acids. Germline lookup yields CDR1 SGHRS and CDR2 YFSETQ.

This clonotype appeared many times. For the CDR3, the DNA is TGTGCCATCAGTGAGAGGGACCTCCAAGAGACCCAGTACTTC. Amino acid sequence: CAISERDLQETQYF. The chain couples TRBV10-3 to TRBJ2-5; possibly TRBD1 or TRBD2 for D (5 bases each). This CDR3 contains 14 residues. Looked up from germline, CDR1 is ENHRY and CDR2 is SYGVKD. Trimming shortened V by 2 bases and J by 1 base, and 8 bases separated the two germline ends.

This clonotype turned up a few times. The CDR3 spells CASSQDRQELLGQYF. CDR3 bases: TGCGCCAGCAGCCAAGATCGCCAGGAGTTACTAGGGCAGTACTTC. This chain connects TRBV4-3 to TRBJ2-7; a weak D match, TRBD2 (5 bases). Germline CDR1 LGHNA, CDR2 YSLEER. Between the trimmed V and J ends, which lost 0 bases and 9 bases, there was a span of 18 bases. The CDR3 is made up of 15 amino acids.

V gene TRBV11-2 combines with J gene TRBJ1-1, with D possibly TRBD1 on 5 matching bases. The CDR3 contains 16 residues. V lost 1 base, J lost 4 bases, and 16 bases lay in between. Looked up from germline, CDR1 is SGHAT and CDR2 is FQNNGV. CDR3 region: CASSLGTGQEGTEAFF. The CDR3 bases are TGTGCCAGCAGCTTAGGGACGGGGCAGGAGGGCACTGAAGCTTTCTTT.

This chain uses TRBV2 with TRBJ1-5; D uncertain. The CDR3 sequence is 14 residues long. The germline V gene has CDR1 SNHLY and CDR2 FYNNEI. V was clipped by 2 bases and J by 7 bases, with 12 bases between them. The CDR3 loop reads CASSESSEVQPQHF. CDR3 in DNA: TGTGCCAGCAGTGAAAGTTCGGAGGTACAGCCCCAGCATTTT.

The CDR3 DNA follows: TGTGCCAGCAGTTTTAAGGCCCGAGAGACCCAGTACTTC. This gives the protein CASSFKARETQYF. The chain employs TRBV6-6 and TRBJ2-5, with unresolved D. There are 13 residues in the CDR3. The V and J ends lost 4 bases and 4 bases respectively, with 10 bases between them. Germline V gives CDR1 MNHNY, CDR2 SVGAGI (reference sequence).

This clonotype was detected only a few times. The chain is built from TRBV4-3 and TRBJ2-2; D call uncertain. Germline V CDR1 and CDR2: LGHNA, YSLEER. The CDR3 is 16 amino acids. Trimming pared 0 bases from V and 5 bases from J, leaving 13 bases between. The chain's CDR3 is CASSQDLSQDTGELFF. As DNA, the CDR3 is TGCGCCAGCAGCCAAGATCTAAGTCAAGATACCGGGGAGCTGTTTTTT.

This chain joins TRBV12-3 or TRBV12-4 and TRBJ1-1, with a tentative D call TRBD1 (6 bases). V dropped 3 bases and J dropped 7 bases, with 9 bases sitting between them. This CDR3 is 12 amino acids long. The CDR3 sequence is CASSFNRDEAFF. The CDR3 nucleotides read TGTGCCAGCAGTTTTAACAGGGATGAAGCTTTCTTT.

This clonotype was counted ten times or more. The chain employs TRBV5-1 and TRBJ1-1; 8 positions agree with TRBD1. Trimming took 5 bases from V and 6 from J; bases not matched to a gene: 9. Germline values: CDR1 SGHRS, CDR2 YFSETQ. The length of the CDR3 is 14 residues. The CDR3 coding sequence is TGCGCCAGCAGTGACCCAGGGGGCTCTGCTGAAGCTTTCTTT. This sequence encodes CASSDPGGSAEAFF.

The chain joins TRBV9 to TRBJ2-5; a weak D match, TRBD1 (5 bases). This CDR3 is 14 amino acids long. V dropped 0 bases and J dropped 3 bases, with 9 bases sitting between them. Germline CDR1 and CDR2: SGDLS and YYNGEE. CDR3 bases: TGTGCCAGCAGCGTAGGGGGCCTAGAAGAGACCCAGTACTTC. It translates to CASSVGGLEETQYF.

The chain combines TRBV5-1 with TRBJ2-5; D remains ambiguous. The CDR3 is 13 amino acids. Germline CDR1 is SGHRS and CDR2 is YFSETQ. Trimming removed 6 bases from V and 5 bases from J, with 14 bases in between. CDR3 in DNA: TGCGCCAGCAAAAATCCTGTGATTGAGACCCAGTACTTC. Its translation: CASKNPVIETQYF.

The CDR3 DNA reads TGTGCCAGCAGCTTGGCCGTGGGACAGGGGTATGGCTACACCTTC. This encodes CASSLAVGQGYGYTF. The chain recombines TRBV5-5 with TRBJ1-2, with TRBD1 identical over 10 bases. This CDR3 has 15 residues. The germline V gene has CDR1 SGHKS and CDR2 YYEKEE (reference sequence). After removal of 0 bases from V and 5 bases from J, the junction contained 4 bases not matched to a gene.

The V call is TRBV20-1, the J call TRBJ2-2; D may be TRBD1 (6 bases). Trimming stripped 1 base from V and 3 bases from J, with 12 bases between. CDR3 length: 15 residues. The germline V gene encodes CDR1 DFQATT and CDR2 SNEGSKA (reference sequence). The CDR3 nucleotides read TGCAGTGCTAGAGGGAAAGGGGGTCACACCGGGGAGCTGTTTTTT. This gives the protein CSARGKGGHTGELFF.

This clonotype was seen more than once but under ten times. This chain connects TRBV3-1 to TRBJ1-4; D may be TRBD1 (5 bases). This CDR3 is 16 amino acids long. Trimming shortened V by 0 bases and J by 4 bases, and 12 bases separated the two germline ends. CDR1 is LGHDT, CDR2 YNNKEL, per germline (reference sequence). CDR3 loop: CASSQDTGRVNEKLFF. The CDR3 nucleotides are TGTGCCAGCAGCCAAGATACGGGACGGGTTAATGAAAAACTGTTTTTT.

This clonotype came up a few times. The CDR3 DNA is TGCGCCAGCAGCCAAGAAGGTCTTGGATCCCGGGACACATTTAGGGGCTACACCTTC. It encodes CASSQEGLGSRDTFRGYTF. The chain links TRBV4-3 to TRBJ1-2, with D perhaps matching TRBD1 (6 bases). The germline V gene encodes CDR1 LGHNA and CDR2 YSLEER. This CDR3 region has 19 residues. Trimming removed 0 bases from V and 8 bases from J, with 28 bases in between.